This T cell receptor (beta chain) was obtained from a study of T cells in women clearing cervical HPV infection. Turning to this clone: The CDR3 end lies 3 residues beyond the end of the read and is filled in from the germline J gene.

V lost 4 bases and J lost 2, with 8 bases in between. The CDR3 consists of 13 residues. Produced via immunoSEQ multiplex PCR; TCRdb's table is partial and in-frame only. The sample totals under 35,000 clones. The sequence derives from a woman between 18 and 69 years old with a cervical HPV16 infection that either progressed to CIN3+ or cleared (not recorded which). The sequencing input was blood buffy coat. This chain links TRBV12-3 or TRBV12-4 with TRBJ2-5, with D unresolved. The CDR3 is CASSYGGQETQYF. The sequenced part of the CDR3 DNA is TGTGCCAGCAGTTATGGCGGACAAGAGACC.